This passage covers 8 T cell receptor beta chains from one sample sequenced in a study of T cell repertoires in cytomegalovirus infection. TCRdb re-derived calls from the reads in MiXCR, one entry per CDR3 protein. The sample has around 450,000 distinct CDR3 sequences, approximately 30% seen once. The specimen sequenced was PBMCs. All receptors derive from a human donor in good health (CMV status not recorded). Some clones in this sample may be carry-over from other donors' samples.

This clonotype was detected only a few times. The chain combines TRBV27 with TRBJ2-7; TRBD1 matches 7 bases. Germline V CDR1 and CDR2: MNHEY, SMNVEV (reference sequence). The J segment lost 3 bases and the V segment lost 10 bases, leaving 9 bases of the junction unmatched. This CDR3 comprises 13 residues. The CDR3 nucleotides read TGTGCCACCATGGCGGCAGGGGGCTACGAGCAGTACTTC. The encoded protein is CATMAAGGYEQYF.

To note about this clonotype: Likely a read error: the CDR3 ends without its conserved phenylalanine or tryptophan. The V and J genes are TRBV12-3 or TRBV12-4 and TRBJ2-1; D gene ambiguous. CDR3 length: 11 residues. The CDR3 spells CASSDYNEQFC. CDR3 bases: TGTGCCAGCTCAGATTACAATGAACAGTTCTGC.

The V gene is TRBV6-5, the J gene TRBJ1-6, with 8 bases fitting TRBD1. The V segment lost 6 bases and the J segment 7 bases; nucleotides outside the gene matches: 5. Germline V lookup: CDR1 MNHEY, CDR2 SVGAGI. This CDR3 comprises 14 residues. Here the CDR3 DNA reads TGTGCCAGCAGGCAGACAGGGGCAAATTCACCCCTCCACTTT. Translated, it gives CASRQTGANSPLHF.

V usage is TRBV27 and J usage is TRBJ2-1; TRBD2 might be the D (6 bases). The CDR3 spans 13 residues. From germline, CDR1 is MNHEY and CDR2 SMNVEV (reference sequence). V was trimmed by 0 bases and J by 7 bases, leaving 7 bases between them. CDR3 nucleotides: TGTGCCAGCAGTTTATCGGGACTGAATGAGCAGTTCTTC. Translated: CASSLSGLNEQFF.

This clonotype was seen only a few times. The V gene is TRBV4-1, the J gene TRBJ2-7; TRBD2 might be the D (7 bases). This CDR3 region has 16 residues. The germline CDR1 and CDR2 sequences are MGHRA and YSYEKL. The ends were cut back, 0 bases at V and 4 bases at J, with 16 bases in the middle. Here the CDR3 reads CASSQEGGANVYEQYF. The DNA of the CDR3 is TGCGCCAGCAGCCAAGAGGGGGGGGCTAATGTGTACGAGCAGTACTTC.

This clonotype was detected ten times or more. The CDR3 DNA reads as TGTGCCAGCAGCTTACGGTTTGGGGGTGGAAAAGAGACCCAGTACTTC. Encoded protein: CASSLRFGGGKETQYF. V gene TRBV7-6 combines with J gene TRBJ2-5; D is tentatively TRBD1 or TRBD2 (5 bases each). CDR3 length: 16 residues. V was trimmed by 2 bases and J by 3 bases, leaving 16 bases between them. Germline CDR1 reads SGHVS; CDR2 reads FNYEAQ.

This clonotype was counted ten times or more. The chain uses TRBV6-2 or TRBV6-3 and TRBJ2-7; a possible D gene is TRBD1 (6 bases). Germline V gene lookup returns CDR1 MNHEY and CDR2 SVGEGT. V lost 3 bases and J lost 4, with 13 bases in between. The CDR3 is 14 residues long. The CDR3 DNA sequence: TGTGCCAGCAGTTATGCAGGACAGCCTTACGAGCAGTACTTC. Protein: CASSYAGQPYEQYF.

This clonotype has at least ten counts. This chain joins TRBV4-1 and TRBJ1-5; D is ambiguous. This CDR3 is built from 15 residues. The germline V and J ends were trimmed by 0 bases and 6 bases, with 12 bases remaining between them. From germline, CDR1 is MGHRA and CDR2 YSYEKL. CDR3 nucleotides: TGCGCCAGCAGCCAAGATCCGGGGTCTGGTCAGCCCCAGCATTTT. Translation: CASSQDPGSGQPQHF.